The rows below give T cell receptor beta chains drawn from one sample of a study of T cells in Graves' hyperthyroidism and ophthalmopathy. Each CDR3 protein gets one entry after TCRdb re-called the multiplex PCR reads with MiXCR. The sample shows nearly 750,000 distinct CDR3 sequences, just over 35% of them seen only once. Input material: blood. The receptors stem from a woman aged 40 to 50 with Graves' hyperthyroidism. Both conserved end residues are part of each CDR3. The D gene is left open where the match is weak. Clone size is given for some rows only: seen once, a few or many times, or a class if the clone is expanded.

j_call v_call cdr3_length d_call clone_size cdr3_nt cdr3_aa
TRBJ2-5 TRBV20-1 16 TRBD2 many TGCAGTGCTAGACCACCCCGGACTAGGACAAAAGAGACCCAGTACTTC CSARPPRTRTKETQYF
TRBJ1-1 TRBV11-2 14 . . TGTGCCAGCAGTCCTGACAGGACGATCACTGAAGCTTTCTTT CASSPDRTITEAFF
TRBJ1-2 TRBV4-3 13 . . TGCGCCAGCAGCCACCCGGAAGGTGGTGGCTACACCTTC CASSHPEGGGYTF
TRBJ1-2 TRBV2 13 . . TGTGCCAGCAGTGAACAGTGGGCCAATGGCTACACCTTC CASSEQWANGYTF
TRBJ1-1 TRBV7-9 15 . many TGTGCCAGCAGCTTAGGTTGGAGACTGAACACTGAAGCTTTCTTT CASSLGWRLNTEAFF
TRBJ1-2 TRBV25-1 15 . many TGTGCCAGCAGTGACCCGCGGGGGCATCGACGGGGCTACACCTTC CASSDPRGHRRGYTF
TRBJ1-5 TRBV19 15 . few TGTGCCAGTAGTAATACAGGGAATAGCAATCAGCCCCAGCATTTT CASSNTGNSNQPQHF
TRBJ2-5 TRBV7-8 13 . many TGTGCCAGCAGCTTGACACAGGAGCAGACCCAGTACTTC CASSLTQEQTQYF
TRBJ1-6 TRBV30 15 TRBD1 few TGTGCCTGGACCTCACAGGGGTACGGCAATTCACCCCTCCACTTT CAWTSQGYGNSPLHF
TRBJ1-5 TRBV6-5 14 . few TGTGCCAGCAGTCCCCTAGGGTACAAACAGCCCCAGCATTTT CASSPLGYKQPQHF
TRBJ2-5 TRBV5-6 18 . . TGTGCCAGCAGCTTGGTAGCTCGGGTTGGCCACCCGGGGGAGACCCAGTACTTC CASSLVARVGHPGETQYF
TRBJ2-3 TRBV7-9 14 . . TGTGCCAGCAGCGCACAGGGTAGCACAGATACGCAGTATTTT CASSAQGSTDTQYF
TRBJ1-4 TRBV7-2 16 . few TGTGCCAGCAGCCTCTATACACCAGCAACTAATGAAAAACTGTTTTTT CASSLYTPATNEKLFF
TRBJ2-7 TRBV5-6 14 . few TGTGCCAGCAGCTTTATTGGGCCAACCTACGAGCAGTACTTC CASSFIGPTYEQYF
TRBJ2-7 TRBV7-2 14 . . TGCGCCAGCAGCCAACGTTCAGGATCCTACGAGCAGTACTTC CASSQRSGSYEQYF
TRBJ1-4 TRBV29-1 14 . few TGCAGCGTTGACGACGGGACACAAAATGAAAAACTGTTTTTT CSVDDGTQNEKLFF
TRBJ1-2 TRBV10-3 17 . many TGTGCCATCAACGACCCAGTTGGGGAGTTAGCTAACTATGGCTACACCTTC CAINDPVGELANYGYTF
TRBJ1-2 TRBV29-1 13 TRBD1 . TGCAGCGTGACAGGGGCCCCTAACTATGGCTACACCTTC CSVTGAPNYGYTF
TRBJ2-5 TRBV7-9 16 . once TGTGCCAGCAGCTTAGTTTCTCCAAGAGGGGGTGAGACCCAGTACTTC CASSLVSPRGGETQYF
TRBJ1-5 TRBV7-2 13 . many TGTGCCAGCAGCTACCTCCTGGACCAGCCCCAGCATTTT CASSYLLDQPQHF
TRBJ1-2 TRBV24-1 15 . . TGTGCCACCAGTGAGACAGTAAGGGGCTTCTATGGCTACACCTTC CATSETVRGFYGYTF
TRBJ1-2 TRBV12-3/TRBV12-4 18 TRBD1 . TGTGCCAGCAGTTTTAGGACTCCCGACAGGGTGCTAGTGAGTGGCTACACCTTC CASSFRTPDRVLVSGYTF
TRBJ1-1 TRBV9 13 . . TGTGCCAGCAGCGGCGGGGGTGTCACTGAAGCTTTCTTT CASSGGGVTEAFF
TRBJ1-4 TRBV14 16 TRBD1 many TGTGCCAGCAGCCAGGGGGACAGGGGAGCTAATGAAAAACTGTTTTTT CASSQGDRGANEKLFF
TRBJ2-5 TRBV7-8 17 TRBD2 . TGTGCCAGCAGCTTTCATCCCTGGGGGGGATTTCAGGAGACCCAGTACTTC CASSFHPWGGFQETQYF
TRBJ1-2 TRBV27 15 . . TGTGCCAGCGCGAAAACAGGGCCCACCGGGGATGGCTACACCTTC CASAKTGPTGDGYTF
TRBJ1-2 TRBV24-1 14 TRBD1 many TGTGCCACCAGTGACCCGACAGGGAGCTATGGCTACACCTTC CATSDPTGSYGYTF
TRBJ1-2 TRBV29-1 14 . few TGCAGCGCCATAGTAGAGGGACTCTCCGAGCCCTACACCTTC CSAIVEGLSEPYTF
TRBJ2-7 TRBV7-2 12 . many TGTGCCAGCAGCTTGGGAGAACCCGAGCAGTACTTC CASSLGEPEQYF
TRBJ1-6 TRBV7-6 14 TRBD1 many TGTGCCAGCAGCTTAGCAGGGGGCGATTCACCCCTCCACTTT CASSLAGGDSPLHF
TRBJ2-7 TRBV5-1 15 TRBD1 . TGCGCCAGCAGCTTGAGCGGGACAGGGATGTACGAGCAGTACTTC CASSLSGTGMYEQYF
TRBJ2-7 TRBV20-1 14 TRBD1 . TGCAGTGCTTTCGACAGGGGAAGAGCCTACGAGCAGTACTTC CSAFDRGRAYEQYF
TRBJ2-7 TRBV13 13 . few TGTGCCAGCAGCATATGGGATTCCTACGAGCAGTACTTC CASSIWDSYEQYF
TRBJ1-4 TRBV20-1 14 . few TGCAGTGCTCCCCGATTGGGGACTAATGAAAAACTGTTTTTT CSAPRLGTNEKLFF
TRBJ2-5 TRBV6-2/TRBV6-3 11 . many TGTGCCAGCGCCAATGGAGAGACCCAGTACTTC CASANGETQYF
TRBJ1-6 TRBV25-1 14 . many TGTGCCAGCAGCGGGGATGACGGAGTTAGACCCCTCCACTTT CASSGDDGVRPLHF
TRBJ2-7 TRBV20-1 13 . . TGCAGTGGGGTAGCTGGGATTTCCTACGAGCAGTACTTC CSGVAGISYEQYF
TRBJ1-4 TRBV6-5 16 . once TGTGCCAGCAGTTACTCCCAGGGGACCTCTAATGAAAAACTGTTTTTT CASSYSQGTSNEKLFF
TRBJ1-5 TRBV4-1 15 TRBD1 . TGCGCCAGCAGCTCCCGGGACAGGCGCAATCAGCCCCAGCATTTT CASSSRDRRNQPQHF
TRBJ1-1 TRBV7-2 15 . many TGTGCCAGCAGCTTAGCAGGGAGTATGAACACTGAAGCTTTCTTT CASSLAGSMNTEAFF
TRBJ1-2 TRBV11-2 15 TRBD1 few TGTGCCAGCAGCTCCCTGGGACAGGGGTGGTATGGCTACACCTTC CASSSLGQGWYGYTF
TRBJ2-7 TRBV2 15 TRBD2 many TGTGCCAGCAGTGGGCTAGCGGGGGGTCTCTACGAGCAGTACTTC CASSGLAGGLYEQYF
TRBJ2-2 TRBV29-1 14 . . TGCAGTGCTCAAGGAACAGCTAACACCGGGGAGCTGTTTTTT CSAQGTANTGELFF
TRBJ1-1 TRBV12-3/TRBV12-4 14 . . TGTGCCAGCAGCCTAGGGCCGGTCGGGCCTGAAGCTTTCTTT CASSLGPVGPEAFF
TRBJ2-2 TRBV25-1 14 TRBD1 many TGTGCCAGCGGGACAGGGTTGGGCACCGGGGAGCTGTTTTTT CASGTGLGTGELFF
TRBJ2-7 TRBV13 16 TRBD2 . TGTGCCAGCAGCCGCGGGACTAGCGGGAGTTTCGACGAGCAGTACTTC CASSRGTSGSFDEQYF
TRBJ2-7 TRBV7-2 12 . many TGTGCCAGCAGCTTATCAGCGGGCGAGCAGTACTTC CASSLSAGEQYF
TRBJ1-1 TRBV20-1 12 . . TGCAGTGCCGCGCGGGGAATCACTGAAGCTTTCTTT CSAARGITEAFF